This T cell receptor beta chain was profiled in a study of cytomegalovirus exposure and HLA in healthy donors. The PCR employed 60 Vbeta primers together with 13 Jbeta primers. TCRdb keeps only in-frame clones here, not all; method: immunoSEQ multiplex PCR. This sample has roughly 230,000 clones; nearly 95% occur once, and the top ten carry 1.5% to 2%. V was pared by 7 bases and J by 0 bases, with 8 bases of the junction left unmatched. Germline assignment: CDR1 SNHLY and CDR2 FYNNEI. The CDR3 is made up of 16 amino acids. The rearrangement uses TRBV2 and TRBJ2-3; TRBD2 agrees at 9 bases. Source material: PBMCs. This clonotype was sampled from a girl aged 2 to 9 in good health and CMV-seronegative. Written as DNA, the CDR3 is TGTGCCAGCAAGACTAGCGGATCCGCTAGCACAGATACGCAGTATTTT. It is translated as CASKTSGSASTDTQYF.